This T cell receptor beta chain emerged from a study of blood T cell repertoires in COVID-19. The CDR3 consists of 14 residues. Germline V gene lookup returns CDR1 SGHRS and CDR2 YFSETQ. Trimming stripped 1 base from V and 5 bases from J, with 10 bases between. Assay: immunoSEQ multiplex PCR; the TCRdb copy retains only in-frame clones and omits some. The profile shows about 220,000 clones, around 80% of them singletons. This receptor was taken from a man between 25 and 39 years old with active or convalescent COVID-19. Sequenced sample: peripheral blood. The chain is built from TRBV5-1 and TRBJ1-5; a possible D gene is TRBD1 (5 bases). Written as DNA, the CDR3 is TGCGCCAGCAGCTTGCAGGGTGACGATCAGCCCCAGCATTTT. As protein: CASSLQGDDQPQHF.